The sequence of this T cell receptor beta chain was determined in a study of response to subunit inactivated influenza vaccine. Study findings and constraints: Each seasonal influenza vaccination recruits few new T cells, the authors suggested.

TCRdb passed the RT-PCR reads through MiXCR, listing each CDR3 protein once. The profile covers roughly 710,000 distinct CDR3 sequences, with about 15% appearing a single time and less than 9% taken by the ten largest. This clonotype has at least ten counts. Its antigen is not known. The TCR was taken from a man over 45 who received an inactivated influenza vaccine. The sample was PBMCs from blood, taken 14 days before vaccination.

The CDR3 region has the DNA TGCGCCAGCAGCTTGGGAGGGACAGGGGGAACTGAAGCTTTCTTT. It encodes CASSLGGTGGTEAFF. V is TRBV5-1 and J is TRBJ1-1; 11 bases are a match to TRBD1. This CDR3 has 15 residues. Germline V CDR1 and CDR2: SGHRS, YFSETQ. V lost 0 bases to trimming and J lost 5 bases; unmatched junction nucleotides: 3.